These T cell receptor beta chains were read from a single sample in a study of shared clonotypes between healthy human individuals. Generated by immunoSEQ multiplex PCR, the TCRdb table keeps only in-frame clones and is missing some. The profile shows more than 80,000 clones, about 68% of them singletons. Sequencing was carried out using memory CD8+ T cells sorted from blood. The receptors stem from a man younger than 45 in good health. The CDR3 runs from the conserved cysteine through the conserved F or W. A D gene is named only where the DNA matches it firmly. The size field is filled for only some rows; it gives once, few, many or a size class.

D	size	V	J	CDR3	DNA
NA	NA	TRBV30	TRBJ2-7	CAWSAGLLSYEQYF	TGTGCCTGGAGTGCTGGACTTCTCTCCTACGAGCAGTACTTC
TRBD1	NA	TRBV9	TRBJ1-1	CASNKQGSNTEAFF	TGTGCCAGCAACAAACAGGGGTCGAACACTGAAGCTTTCTTT
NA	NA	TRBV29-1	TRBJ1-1	CSGGDMNTEAFF	TGCAGCGGGGGAGATATGAACACTGAAGCTTTCTTT
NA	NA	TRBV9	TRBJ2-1	CASSDYYNEQFF	TGTGCCAGCTCTGACTATTACAATGAGCAGTTCTTC
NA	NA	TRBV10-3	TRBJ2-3	CAISESKRVRGATQYF	TGTGCCATCAGTGAGTCGAAGAGGGTACGCGGTGCTACGCAGTATTTT
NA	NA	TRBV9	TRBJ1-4	CASSADSSNEKLFF	TGTGCCAGCAGCGCGGACAGTTCTAATGAAAAACTGTTTTTT
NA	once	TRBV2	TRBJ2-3	CAIIPPRQNTDTQYF	TGTGCCATAATACCGCCGAGACAAAACACAGATACGCAGTATTTT
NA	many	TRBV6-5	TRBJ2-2	CASSYSTGDTGELFF	TGTGCCAGCAGTTACTCGACCGGGGACACCGGGGAGCTGTTTTTT
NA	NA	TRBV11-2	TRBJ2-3	CASSLSRWADTQYF	TGTGCCAGCAGCTTAAGTAGGTGGGCAGATACGCAGTATTTT
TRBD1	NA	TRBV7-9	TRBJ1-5	CASSPDRGDNQPQHF	TGTGCCAGCAGCCCTGACAGGGGCGACAATCAGCCCCAGCATTTT
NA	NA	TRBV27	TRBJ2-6	CASSLWGGQLRGNRANVLTF	TGTGCCAGCAGTTTATGGGGGGGACAGCTACGAGGTAATAGGGCCAACGTCCTGACTTTC
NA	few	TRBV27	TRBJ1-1	CASSLRLRADTEAFF	TGTGCCAGCAGTTTACGTTTAAGGGCAGACACTGAAGCTTTCTTT
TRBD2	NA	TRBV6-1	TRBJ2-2	CASSALAGGRRTGELFF	TGTGCCAGCAGTGCCTTAGCGGGAGGAAGAAGAACCGGGGAGCTGTTTTTT
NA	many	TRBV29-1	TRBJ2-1	CSVETHIGPNRSYNEQFF	TGCAGCGTTGAAACCCACATAGGGCCCAACCGCTCCTACAATGAGCAGTTCTTC
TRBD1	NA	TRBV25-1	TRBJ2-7	CASSARDRREQYF	TGTGCCAGCAGTGCGCGGGACAGGCGGGAGCAGTACTTC
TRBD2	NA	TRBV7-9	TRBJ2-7	CASSFGPSGSRYEQYF	TGTGCCAGCAGCTTCGGCCCTAGCGGGAGTAGGTACGAGCAGTACTTC
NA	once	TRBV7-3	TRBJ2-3	CASSLGENTQYF	TGTGCCAGCAGCCTAGGGGAGAATACGCAGTATTTT
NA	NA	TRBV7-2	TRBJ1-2	CASSSGVGLGGYTF	TGTGCCAGCAGCTCCGGGGTCGGGCTGGGTGGCTACACCTTC
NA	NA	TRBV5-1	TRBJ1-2	CASSLESGKAGYTF	TGCGCCAGCAGCTTGGAATCGGGGAAGGCTGGCTACACCTTC
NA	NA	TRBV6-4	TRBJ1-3	CASRGDSTGNTIYF	TGTGCCAGCAGGGGGGATAGTACAGGAAACACCATATATTTT
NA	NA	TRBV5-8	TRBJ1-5	CASSHGDQPQHF	TGTGCCAGCAGCCACGGGGATCAGCCCCAGCATTTT
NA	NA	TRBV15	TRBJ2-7	CATSRDDSGAYEQYF	TGTGCCACCAGCAGAGATGATTCGGGAGCCTACGAGCAGTACTTC
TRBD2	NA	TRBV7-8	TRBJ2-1	CASSLREAYNEQFF	TGTGCCAGCAGCTTGCGGGAGGCATACAATGAGCAGTTCTTC
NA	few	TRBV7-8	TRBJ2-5	CASSWPGQPLAETQYF	TGTGCCAGCAGCTGGCCCGGACAGCCGTTGGCGGAGACCCAGTACTTC
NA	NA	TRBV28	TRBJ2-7	CASTPIAWREQYF	TGTGCCAGCACCCCCATCGCCTGGAGGGAGCAGTACTTC
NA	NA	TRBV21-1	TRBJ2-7	CASIQDRGLQYEQYF	TGTGCCAGCATCCAGGACAGGGGGCTTCAGTACGAGCAGTACTTC